This T cell receptor (beta chain) was sequenced in a study of human T cells and chemical hapten exposure. Germline lookup yields CDR1 MDHEN and CDR2 SYDVKM. The CDR3 runs to 14 residues. The V end was cut by 8 bases, the J end by 0 bases, with 14 bases between. TCRdb re-analysed the RACE reads in MiXCR, keeping a single row per CDR3 protein. The profile covers roughly 36,000 distinct CDR3 sequences, with approximately 10% appearing a single time and 25% to 35% taken by the ten largest. Described time point: pre-sensitization, week 0. Treatment noted: therapeutic diphenylcyclopropenone sensitization with weekly scalp DPC. Unseparated into fractions, whole blood served as the source from which total RNA was extracted. Blood draws came before every patch-test application.

This TCR was sampled from a man over 45 with alopecia areata. Some clones in this sample may be carry-over from other donors' samples. The chain employs TRBV28 and TRBJ2-7; TRBD2 is a possible D gene (5 bases). The source material was whole blood, sampled in connection with sensitization to the hapten diphenylcyclopropenone (DPC). CDR3 sequence: CASLSGSASYEQYF. The CDR3 region has the DNA TGTGCCAGCCTATCGGGGAGCGCCTCCTACGAGCAGTACTTC.